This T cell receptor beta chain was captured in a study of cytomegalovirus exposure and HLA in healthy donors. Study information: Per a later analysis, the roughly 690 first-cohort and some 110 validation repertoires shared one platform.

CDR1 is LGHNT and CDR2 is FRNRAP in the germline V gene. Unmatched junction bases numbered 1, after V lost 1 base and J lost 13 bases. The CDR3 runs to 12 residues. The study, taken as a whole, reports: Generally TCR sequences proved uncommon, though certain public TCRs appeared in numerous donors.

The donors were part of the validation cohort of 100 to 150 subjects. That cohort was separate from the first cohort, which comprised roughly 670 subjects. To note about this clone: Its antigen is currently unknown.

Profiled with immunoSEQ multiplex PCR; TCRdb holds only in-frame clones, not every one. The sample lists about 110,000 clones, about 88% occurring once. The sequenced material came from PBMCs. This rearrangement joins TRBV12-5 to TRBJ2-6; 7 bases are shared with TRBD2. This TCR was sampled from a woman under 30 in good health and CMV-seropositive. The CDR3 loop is CASGLGLAVLTF. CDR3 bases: TGTGCTAGTGGTTTGGGACTAGCTGTCCTGACTTTC. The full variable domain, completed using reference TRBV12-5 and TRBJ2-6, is DARVTQTPRHKVTEMGQEVTMRCQPILGHNTVFWYRQTMMQGLELLAYFRNRAPLDDSGMPKDRFSAEMPDATLATLKIQPSEPRDSAVYFCASGLGLAVLTFGAGSRLTVL.